The subject of this entry is one TCR beta chain. The antigen is not known. The data are from a study of T cell responses to AZD1222 COVID-19 vaccine. Broader study findings: Just a handful of people given AZD1222 tested seropositive at baseline. The study found Spike-specific TCR breadth and depth rose after two AZD1222 doses. Regions 160-218 and 743-854 held dominance among vaccine-associated CD4 TCRs, which spanned spike. White British people made up most donors, females outnumbered males, and clonal diversity was possibly underestimated.

V shed 6 bases, J shed 5 bases, and the junction held 9 bases outside the gene matches. The germline V gene has CDR1 MDHEN and CDR2 SYDVKM. The CDR3 totals 15 residues. Some clones are missing from TCRdb's copy, which holds only in-frame ones; the method was immunoSEQ multiplex PCR. There are 100,000 or so clones in the sample; more than 70% occur only once, and about 9.3% lies in the top ten. This chain joins TRBV28 and TRBJ1-1; TRBD1 agrees at 10 bases. The source material was peripheral blood, sampled on day 0 of AZD1222 vaccination. The sequence was obtained from an adult in good health. The CDR3 DNA reads as TGTGCCAGCAGGCTGCCGTCGGGACAGGGGACTGAAGCTTTCTTT. Translated: CASRLPSGQGTEAFF.